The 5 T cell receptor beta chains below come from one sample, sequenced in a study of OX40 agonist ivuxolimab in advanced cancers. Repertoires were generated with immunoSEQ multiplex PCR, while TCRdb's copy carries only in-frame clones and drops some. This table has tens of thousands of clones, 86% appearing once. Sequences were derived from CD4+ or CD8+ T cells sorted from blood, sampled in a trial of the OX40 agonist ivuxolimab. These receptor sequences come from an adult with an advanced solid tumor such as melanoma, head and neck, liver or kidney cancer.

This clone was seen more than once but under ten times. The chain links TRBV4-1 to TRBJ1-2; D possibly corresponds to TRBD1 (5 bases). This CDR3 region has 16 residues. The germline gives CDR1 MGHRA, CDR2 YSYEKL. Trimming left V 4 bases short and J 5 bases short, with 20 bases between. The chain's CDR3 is CASSPRKEGKGYGYTF. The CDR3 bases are TGCGCCAGCAGCCCCCGGAAGGAGGGGAAAGGATATGGCTACACCTTC.

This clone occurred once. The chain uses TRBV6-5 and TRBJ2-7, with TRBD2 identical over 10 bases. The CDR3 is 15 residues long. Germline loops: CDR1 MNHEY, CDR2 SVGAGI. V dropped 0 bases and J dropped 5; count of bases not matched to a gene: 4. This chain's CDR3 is CASSYSAGGPNEQYF. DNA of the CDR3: TGTGCCAGCAGTTACTCAGCGGGAGGGCCTAACGAGCAGTACTTC.

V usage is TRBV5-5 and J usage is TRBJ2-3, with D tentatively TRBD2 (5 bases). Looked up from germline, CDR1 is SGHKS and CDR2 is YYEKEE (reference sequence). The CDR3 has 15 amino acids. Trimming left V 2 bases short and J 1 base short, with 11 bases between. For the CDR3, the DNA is TGTGCCAGCAGCTTAAGCGGTTCACGCACAGATACGCAGTATTTT. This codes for CASSLSGSRTDTQYF.

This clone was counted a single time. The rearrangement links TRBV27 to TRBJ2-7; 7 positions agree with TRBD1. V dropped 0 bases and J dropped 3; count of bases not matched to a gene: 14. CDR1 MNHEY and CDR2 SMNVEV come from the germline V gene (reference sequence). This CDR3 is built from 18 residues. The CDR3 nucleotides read TGTGCCAGCAGTTTATCAGTCGGGGTGGGCCCAGGGGGCTACGAGCAGTACTTC. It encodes CASSLSVGVGPGGYEQYF.

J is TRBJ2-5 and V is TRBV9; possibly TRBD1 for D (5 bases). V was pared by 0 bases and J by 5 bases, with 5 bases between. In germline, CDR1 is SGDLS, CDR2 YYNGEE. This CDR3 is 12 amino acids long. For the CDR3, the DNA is TGTGCCAGCAGCGTAGAGGGGGAGACCCAGTACTTC. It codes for CASSVEGETQYF.